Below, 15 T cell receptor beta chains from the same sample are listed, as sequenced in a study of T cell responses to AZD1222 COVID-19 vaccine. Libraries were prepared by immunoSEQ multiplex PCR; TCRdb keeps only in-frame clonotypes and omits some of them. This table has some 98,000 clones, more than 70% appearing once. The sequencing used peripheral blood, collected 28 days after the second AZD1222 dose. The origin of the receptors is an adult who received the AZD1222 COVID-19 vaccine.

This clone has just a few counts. DNA for the CDR3: TGTGCCAGCAGCCTGCGAGGGGGCGTCTACGAGCAGTACTTC. The encoded protein is CASSLRGGVYEQYF. V usage is TRBV11-2 and J usage is TRBJ2-7; 7 nucleotides agree with TRBD1. V trimming: 5 bases; J trimming: 3 bases; junction bases outside the gene matches: 7. CDR1 and CDR2 from the germline V gene are SGHAT and FQNNGV. The CDR3 sequence is 14 residues long.

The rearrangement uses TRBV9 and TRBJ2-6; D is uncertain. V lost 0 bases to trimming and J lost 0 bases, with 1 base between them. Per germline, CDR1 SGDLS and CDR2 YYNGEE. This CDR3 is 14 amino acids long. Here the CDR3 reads CASSVGSGANVLTF. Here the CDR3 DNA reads TGTGCCAGCAGCGTAGGCTCTGGGGCCAACGTCCTGACTTTC.

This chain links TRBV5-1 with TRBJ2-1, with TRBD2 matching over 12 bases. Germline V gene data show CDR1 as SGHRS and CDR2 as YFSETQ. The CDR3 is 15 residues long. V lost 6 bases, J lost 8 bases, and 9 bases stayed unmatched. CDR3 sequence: CASTPLAGGPHEQFF. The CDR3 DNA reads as TGCGCCAGCACCCCCCTAGCGGGAGGGCCCCATGAGCAGTTCTTC.

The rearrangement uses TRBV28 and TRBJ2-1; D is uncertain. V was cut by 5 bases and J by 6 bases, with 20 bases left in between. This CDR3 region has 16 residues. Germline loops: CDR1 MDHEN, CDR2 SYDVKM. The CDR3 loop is CASSTLPLDIRNEQFF. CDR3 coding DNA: TGTGCCAGCAGTACCCTTCCCCTGGATATCCGCAATGAGCAGTTCTTC.

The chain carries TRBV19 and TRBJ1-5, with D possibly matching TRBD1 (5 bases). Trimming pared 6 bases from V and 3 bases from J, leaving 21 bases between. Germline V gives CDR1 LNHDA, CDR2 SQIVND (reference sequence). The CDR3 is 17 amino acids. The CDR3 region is CASRNRGIGSDNQPQHF. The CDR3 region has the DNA TGTGCCAGTAGGAACCGGGGGATAGGAAGCGACAATCAGCCCCAGCATTTT.

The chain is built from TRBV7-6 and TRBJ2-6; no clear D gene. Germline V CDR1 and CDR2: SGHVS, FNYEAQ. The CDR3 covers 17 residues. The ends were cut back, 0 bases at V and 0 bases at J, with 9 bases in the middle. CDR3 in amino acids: CASSLAGSGSGANVLTF. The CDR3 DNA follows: TGTGCCAGCAGCTTAGCGGGCTCAGGCTCTGGGGCCAACGTCCTGACTTTC.

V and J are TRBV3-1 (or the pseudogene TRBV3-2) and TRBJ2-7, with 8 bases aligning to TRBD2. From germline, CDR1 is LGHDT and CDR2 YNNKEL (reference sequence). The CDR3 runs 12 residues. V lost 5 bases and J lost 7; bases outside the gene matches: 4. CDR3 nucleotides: TGTGCCAGCAGCAAACTAGCGGCAGAGCAGTACTTC. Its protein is CASSKLAAEQYF.

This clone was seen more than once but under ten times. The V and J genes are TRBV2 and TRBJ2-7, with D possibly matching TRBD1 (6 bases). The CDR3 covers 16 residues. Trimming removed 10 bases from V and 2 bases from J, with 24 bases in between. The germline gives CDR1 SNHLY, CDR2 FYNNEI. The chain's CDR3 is CATQGLSNQGTYEQYF. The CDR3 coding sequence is TGTGCCACCCAGGGGCTTAGCAATCAGGGCACCTACGAGCAGTACTTC.

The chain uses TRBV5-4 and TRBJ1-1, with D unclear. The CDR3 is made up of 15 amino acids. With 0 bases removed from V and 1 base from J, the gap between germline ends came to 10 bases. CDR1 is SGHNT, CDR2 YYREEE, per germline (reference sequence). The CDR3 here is CASSLAGRSNTEAFF. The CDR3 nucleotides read TGTGCCAGCAGCTTGGCCGGCAGGTCGAACACTGAAGCTTTCTTT.

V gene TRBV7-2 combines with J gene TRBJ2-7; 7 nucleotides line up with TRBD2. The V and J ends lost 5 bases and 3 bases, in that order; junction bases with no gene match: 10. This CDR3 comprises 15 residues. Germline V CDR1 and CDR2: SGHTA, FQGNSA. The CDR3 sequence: CASSPPLGLYYEQYF. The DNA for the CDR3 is TGTGCCAGCAGCCCCCCTCTGGGACTATACTACGAGCAGTACTTC.

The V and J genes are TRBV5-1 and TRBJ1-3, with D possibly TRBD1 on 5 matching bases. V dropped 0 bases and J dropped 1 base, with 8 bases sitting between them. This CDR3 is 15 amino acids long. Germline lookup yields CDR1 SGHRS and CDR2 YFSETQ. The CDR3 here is CASSLGGTSGNTIYF. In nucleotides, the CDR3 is TGCGCCAGCAGCTTGGGAGGGACGTCTGGAAACACCATATATTTT.

The CDR3 DNA follows: TGTGCCACCAGCAGAGACACGACAAGTGGAAACACCATATATTTT. This sequence encodes CATSRDTTSGNTIYF. The chain joins TRBV15 to TRBJ1-3; D gene ambiguous. This CDR3 is 15 amino acids long. V was cut by 0 bases and J by 3 bases, with 9 bases left in between. In germline, CDR1 is LNHNV, CDR2 YYDKDF (reference sequence).

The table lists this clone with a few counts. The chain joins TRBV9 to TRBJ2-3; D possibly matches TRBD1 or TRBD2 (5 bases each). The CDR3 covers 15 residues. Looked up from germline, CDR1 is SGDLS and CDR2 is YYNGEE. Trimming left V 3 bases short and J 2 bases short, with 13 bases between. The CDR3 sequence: CASSGRADTTDTQYF. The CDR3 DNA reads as TGTGCCAGCAGCGGCCGAGCGGACACCACAGATACGCAGTATTTT. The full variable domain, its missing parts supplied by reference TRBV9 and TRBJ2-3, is DSGVTQTPKHLITATGQRVTLRCSPRSGDLSVYWYQQSLDQGLQFLIQYYNGEERAKGNILERFSAQQFPDLHSELNLSSLELGDSALYFCASSGRADTTDTQYFGPGTRLTVL.

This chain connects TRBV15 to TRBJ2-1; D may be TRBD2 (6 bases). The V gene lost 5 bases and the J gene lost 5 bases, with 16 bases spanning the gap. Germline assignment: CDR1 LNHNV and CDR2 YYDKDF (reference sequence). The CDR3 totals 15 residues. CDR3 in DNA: TGTGCCACCAGCGGCGGGGTTTGGTTCGACAATGAGCAGTTCTTC. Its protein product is CATSGGVWFDNEQFF.

CDR3 nucleotide sequence: TGTGCCAGCAGCCAAGGAAGAAGGGATGAAAAACTGTTTTTT. Translating gives CASSQGRRDEKLFF. This sequence joins TRBV4-2 and TRBJ1-4; D call uncertain. V lost 1 base to trimming and J lost 6 bases, with 9 bases between them. Germline CDR1 LGHNA, CDR2 YNFKEQ. This CDR3 contains 14 residues.